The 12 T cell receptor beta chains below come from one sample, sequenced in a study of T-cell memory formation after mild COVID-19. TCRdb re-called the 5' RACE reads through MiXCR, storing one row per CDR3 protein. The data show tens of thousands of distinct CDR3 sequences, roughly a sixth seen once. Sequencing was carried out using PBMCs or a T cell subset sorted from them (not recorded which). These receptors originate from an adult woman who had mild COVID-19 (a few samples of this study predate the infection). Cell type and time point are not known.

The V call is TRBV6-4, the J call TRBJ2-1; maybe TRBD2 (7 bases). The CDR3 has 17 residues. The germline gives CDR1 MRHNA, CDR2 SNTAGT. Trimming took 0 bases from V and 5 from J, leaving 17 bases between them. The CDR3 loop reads CASSDSMGGGFHNEQFF. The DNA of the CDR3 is TGTGCCAGCAGTGACTCGATGGGGGGGGGCTTCCACAATGAGCAGTTCTTC.

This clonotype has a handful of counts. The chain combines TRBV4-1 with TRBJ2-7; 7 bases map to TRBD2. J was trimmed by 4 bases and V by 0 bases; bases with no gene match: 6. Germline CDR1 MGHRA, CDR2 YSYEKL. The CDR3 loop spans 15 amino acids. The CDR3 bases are TGCGCCAGCAGCCAAGAGCGGGGGTTGGGGTACGAGCAGTACTTC. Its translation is CASSQERGLGYEQYF.

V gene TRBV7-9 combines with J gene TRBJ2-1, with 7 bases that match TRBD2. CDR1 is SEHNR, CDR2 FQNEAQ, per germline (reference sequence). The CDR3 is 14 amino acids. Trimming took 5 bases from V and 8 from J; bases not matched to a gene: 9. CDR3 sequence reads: CASSPAGGSDEQFF. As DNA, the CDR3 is TGTGCCAGCAGCCCAGCCGGGGGGAGTGATGAGCAGTTCTTC.

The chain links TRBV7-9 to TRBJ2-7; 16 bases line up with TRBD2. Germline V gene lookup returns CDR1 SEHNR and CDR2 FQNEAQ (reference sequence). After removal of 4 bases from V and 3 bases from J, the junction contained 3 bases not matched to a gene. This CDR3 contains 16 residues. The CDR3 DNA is TGTGCCAGCAGCTGGGGACTAGCGGGAGGGAACTACGAGCAGTACTTC. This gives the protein CASSWGLAGGNYEQYF.

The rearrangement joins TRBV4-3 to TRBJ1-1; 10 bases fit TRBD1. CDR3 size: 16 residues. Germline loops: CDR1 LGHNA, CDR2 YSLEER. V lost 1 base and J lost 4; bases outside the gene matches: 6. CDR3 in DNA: TGCGCCAGCAGCCAAGTGCCGGGACAGGGGATCACTGAAGCTTTCTTT. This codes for CASSQVPGQGITEAFF.

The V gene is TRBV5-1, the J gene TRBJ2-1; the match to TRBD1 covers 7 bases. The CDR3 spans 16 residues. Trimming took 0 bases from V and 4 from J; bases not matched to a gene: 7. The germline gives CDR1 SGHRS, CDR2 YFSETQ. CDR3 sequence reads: CASSLGGQIYYNEQFF. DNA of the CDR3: TGCGCCAGCAGCTTGGGGGGACAGATATATTACAATGAGCAGTTCTTC.

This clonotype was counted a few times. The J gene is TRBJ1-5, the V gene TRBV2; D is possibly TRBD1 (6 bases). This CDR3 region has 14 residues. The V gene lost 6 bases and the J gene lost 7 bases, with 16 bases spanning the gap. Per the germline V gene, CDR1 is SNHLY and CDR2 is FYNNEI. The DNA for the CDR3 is TGTGCCAGCAGGGAGGCAGGGGCGGTCCAGCCCCAGCATTTT. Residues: CASREAGAVQPQHF.

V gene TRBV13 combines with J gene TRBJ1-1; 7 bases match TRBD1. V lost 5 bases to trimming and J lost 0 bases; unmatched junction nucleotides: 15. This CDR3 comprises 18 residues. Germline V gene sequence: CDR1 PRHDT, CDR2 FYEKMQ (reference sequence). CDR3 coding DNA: TGTGCCAGCAGCCCAGTAGCGACAGGGTTATTAATGAACACTGAAGCTTTCTTT. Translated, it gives CASSPVATGLLMNTEAFF.

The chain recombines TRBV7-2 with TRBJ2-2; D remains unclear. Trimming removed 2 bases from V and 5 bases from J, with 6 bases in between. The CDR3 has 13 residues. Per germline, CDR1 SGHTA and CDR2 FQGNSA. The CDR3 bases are TGTGCCAGCAGCTTACTTCTAACCGGGGAGCTGTTTTTT. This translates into CASSLLLTGELFF.

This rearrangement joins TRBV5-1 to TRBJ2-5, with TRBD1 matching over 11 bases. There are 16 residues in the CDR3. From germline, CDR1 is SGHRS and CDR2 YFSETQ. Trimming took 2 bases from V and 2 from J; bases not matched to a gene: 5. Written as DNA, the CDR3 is TGCGCCAGCAGCTTAACCGGGACAGGGGGGCAAGAGACCCAGTACTTC. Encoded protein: CASSLTGTGGQETQYF.

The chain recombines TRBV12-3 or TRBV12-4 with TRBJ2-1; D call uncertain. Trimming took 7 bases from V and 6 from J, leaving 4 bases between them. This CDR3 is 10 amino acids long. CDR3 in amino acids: CASTPNEQFF. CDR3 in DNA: TGTGCCAGCACCCCCAATGAGCAGTTCTTC.

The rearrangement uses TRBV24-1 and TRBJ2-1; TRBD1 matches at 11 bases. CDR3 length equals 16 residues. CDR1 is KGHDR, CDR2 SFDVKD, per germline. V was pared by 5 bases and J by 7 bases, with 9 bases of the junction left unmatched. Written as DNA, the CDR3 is TGTGCCACCAGTGCCGTGGACAGGGGGCGCAGAAATGAGCAGTTCTTC. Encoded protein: CATSAVDRGRRNEQFF.